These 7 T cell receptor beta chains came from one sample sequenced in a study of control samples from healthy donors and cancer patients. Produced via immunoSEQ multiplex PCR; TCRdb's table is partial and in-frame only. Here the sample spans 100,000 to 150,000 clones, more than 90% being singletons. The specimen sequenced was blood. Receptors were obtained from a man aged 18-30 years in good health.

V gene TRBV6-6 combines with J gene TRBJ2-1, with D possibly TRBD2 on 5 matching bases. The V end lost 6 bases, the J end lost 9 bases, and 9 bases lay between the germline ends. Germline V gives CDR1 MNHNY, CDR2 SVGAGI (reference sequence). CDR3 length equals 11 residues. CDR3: CASSPGVEQFF. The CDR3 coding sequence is TGTGCCAGCAGCCCCGGGGTTGAGCAGTTCTTC.

The CDR3 region has the DNA TGTGCCAGCAGCCTAGAGGGGACTGGCGGCGGTGAGCAGTTCTTC. Translated: CASSLEGTGGGEQFF. V usage is TRBV7-9 and J usage is TRBJ2-1; D is perhaps TRBD2 (6 bases). Trimming removed 5 bases at V and 9 bases at J, with 20 bases between. Germline values: CDR1 SEHNR, CDR2 FQNEAQ (reference sequence). The CDR3 consists of 15 residues.

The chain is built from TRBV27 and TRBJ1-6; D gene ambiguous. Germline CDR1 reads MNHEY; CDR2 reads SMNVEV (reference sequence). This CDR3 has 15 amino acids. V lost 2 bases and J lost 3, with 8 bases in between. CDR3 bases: TGTGCCAGCAGTTTAAACCCAGACTATAATTCACCCCTCCACTTT. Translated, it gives CASSLNPDYNSPLHF.

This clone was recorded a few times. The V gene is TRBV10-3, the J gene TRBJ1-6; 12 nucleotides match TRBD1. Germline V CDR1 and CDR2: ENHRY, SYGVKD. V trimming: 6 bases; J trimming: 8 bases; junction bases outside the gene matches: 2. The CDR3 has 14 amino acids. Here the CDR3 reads CAIRGTGGYSPLHF. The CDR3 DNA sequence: TGTGCCATCAGGGGGACAGGGGGCTATTCACCCCTCCACTTT.

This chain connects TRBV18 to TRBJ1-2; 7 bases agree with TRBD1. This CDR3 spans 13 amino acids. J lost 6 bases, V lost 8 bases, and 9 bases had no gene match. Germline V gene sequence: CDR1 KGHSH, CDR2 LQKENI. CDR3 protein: CASVQQGRNGYTF. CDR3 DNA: TGTGCCAGCGTCCAACAGGGGCGGAATGGCTACACCTTC. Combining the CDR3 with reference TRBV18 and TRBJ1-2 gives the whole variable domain NAGVMQNPRHLVRRRGQEARLRCSPMKGHSHVYWYRQLPEEGLKFMVYLQKENIIDESGMPKERFSAEFPKEGPSILRIQQVVRGDSAAYFCASVQQGRNGYTFGSGTRLTVV.

The CDR3 sequence: CASGFAGQRDQETQYF. CDR3 in DNA: TGTGCTAGTGGTTTCGCGGGACAGAGAGACCAAGAGACCCAGTACTTC. J is TRBJ2-5 and V is TRBV12-5, with TRBD1 as a possible D gene (7 bases). Per germline, CDR1 LGHNT and CDR2 FRNRAP. The CDR3 length is 16 residues. Trimming removed 3 bases at V and 0 bases at J, with 14 bases between.

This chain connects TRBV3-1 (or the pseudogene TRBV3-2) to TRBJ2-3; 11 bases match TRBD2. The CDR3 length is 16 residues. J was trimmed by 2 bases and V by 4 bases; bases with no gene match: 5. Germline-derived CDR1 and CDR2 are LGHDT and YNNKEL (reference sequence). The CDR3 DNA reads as TGTGCCAGCAGCCGAACGACTAGCGGGGTCACAGATACGCAGTATTTT. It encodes CASSRTTSGVTDTQYF.